These 12 T cell receptor beta chains originate from one sample sequenced in a study of blood T cell repertoires in COVID-19. The assay was immunoSEQ multiplex PCR, and TCRdb's table has in-frame clones only and misses some. The sample includes tens of thousands of clones, 75% to 90% of them seen just once. Sequencing was performed on peripheral blood. These TCRs come from a woman aged 50 to 60 with active or convalescent COVID-19.

This chain uses TRBV7-2 with TRBJ2-1; 10 bases line up with TRBD2. CDR1 is SGHTA and CDR2 is FQGNSA in the germline V gene. V shed 1 base and J 13 bases; nucleotides not matched to a gene: 7. This CDR3 contains 14 residues. The CDR3: CASSLVLAGDFQFF. The CDR3 coding sequence is TGTGCCAGCAGCTTAGTCCTAGCGGGGGACTTCCAGTTCTTC.

This chain connects TRBV27 to TRBJ2-3; 8 nucleotides match TRBD2. The V and J ends lost 3 bases and 1 base, in that order; junction bases with no gene match: 6. Germline CDR1 is MNHEY and CDR2 is SMNVEV (reference sequence). The CDR3 is made up of 16 amino acids. The CDR3 DNA is TGTGCCAGCAGTTTTTATAGCGGGGCTGGCACAGATACGCAGTATTTT. This gives the protein CASSFYSGAGTDTQYF.

The rearrangement joins TRBV19 to TRBJ1-1; D is unclear. This CDR3 contains 15 residues. CDR1 and CDR2 from the germline V gene are LNHDA and SQIVND (reference sequence). Trimming removed 5 bases from V and 1 base from J, with 14 bases in between. The CDR3 sequence: CASSPDPPGNTEAFF. DNA of the CDR3: TGTGCCAGTAGTCCCGACCCCCCGGGGAACACTGAAGCTTTCTTT.

J is TRBJ1-2 and V is TRBV18; TRBD1 aligns across 9 bases. The CDR3 has 14 amino acids. The V segment lost 4 bases and the J segment 7 bases; nucleotides outside the gene matches: 7. The germline V gene has CDR1 KGHSH and CDR2 LQKENI. CDR3 amino acids: CASSRDRDLGGYTF. The DNA of the CDR3 is TGTGCCAGCTCACGGGACAGGGACCTAGGTGGCTACACCTTC.

J is TRBJ2-7 and V is TRBV14, with a possible D match to TRBD1 (6 bases). This CDR3 spans 14 amino acids. Trimming took 5 bases from V and 4 from J, leaving 15 bases between them. Germline-derived CDR1 and CDR2 are SGHDN and FVKESK. The CDR3 nucleotides are TGTGCCAGCAGCTATACCGGGACACCATACGAGCAGTACTTC. This translates into CASSYTGTPYEQYF.

This rearrangement joins TRBV14 to TRBJ1-6; D is unclear. This CDR3 is built from 13 residues. Trimming removed 4 bases from V and 6 bases from J, with 7 bases in between. CDR1 is SGHDN, CDR2 FVKESK, per germline. This chain's CDR3 is CASSLSGNSPLHF. DNA of the CDR3: TGTGCCAGCAGCCTCAGCGGTAATTCACCCCTCCACTTT.

The chain uses TRBV7-2 and TRBJ2-7; the match to TRBD2 covers 10 bases. CDR1 is SGHTA and CDR2 is FQGNSA in the germline V gene. The junction had 2 bases not matched to a gene; V was cut back by 0 bases and J by 3 bases. This CDR3 has 15 amino acids. This chain's CDR3 is CASSLAASGGYEQYF. The CDR3 DNA sequence: TGTGCCAGCAGCTTAGCTGCTAGCGGGGGCTACGAGCAGTACTTC.

This clone has just one count. CDR3 coding DNA: TGTGCCAGTAGTATACAAGACAGGGCCGGGATTTCACCCCTCCACTTT. This gives the protein CASSIQDRAGISPLHF. V usage is TRBV19 and J usage is TRBJ1-6, with 7 bases fitting TRBD1. The V segment lost 2 bases and the J segment 9 bases; nucleotides outside the gene matches: 10. There are 16 residues in the CDR3. Germline V gene sequence: CDR1 LNHDA, CDR2 SQIVND (reference sequence).

The chain has TRBV30 and TRBJ1-6, with D possibly TRBD1 on 5 matching bases. Germline CDR1 and CDR2: GTSNPN and SVGIG (reference sequence). This CDR3 is 15 amino acids long. Deletions cut 0 bases from V and 5 bases from J, with 11 bases between. Here the CDR3 reads CAWSVRVGDNSPLHF. The CDR3 bases are TGTGCCTGGAGTGTACGGGTAGGGGATAATTCACCCCTCCACTTT.

This chain joins TRBV27 and TRBJ1-1, with 11 bases matching TRBD1. The trim removed 2 bases at V and 1 base at J, leaving 9 bases unmatched. The CDR3 extends over 18 amino acids. Germline CDR1 reads MNHEY; CDR2 reads SMNVEV (reference sequence). The CDR3 bases are TGTGCCAGCAGTTTAAGGGACAGGGGGTCTGGCCCGAACACTGAAGCTTTCTTT. Its translation: CASSLRDRGSGPNTEAFF.

V gene TRBV19 combines with J gene TRBJ2-5; D is ambiguous. CDR3 length: 12 amino acids. Germline-derived CDR1 and CDR2 are LNHDA and SQIVND (reference sequence). Trimming cost V 5 bases and J 1 base, with 5 bases left between them. CDR3 nucleotide sequence: TGTGCCAGTAGTTGGCCCCAAGAGACCCAGTACTTC. Translating it yields CASSWPQETQYF.

A word on this clone: The junction does not match germline at one end; this may be a read error. J is TRBJ1-4 and V is TRBV4-3; possible D gene TRBD1, 6 bases. This CDR3 has 14 amino acids. The V gene's germline CDR1 is LGHNA and CDR2 YSLEER. Here the CDR3 reads CASSQERSTGQPLF. The CDR3 nucleotides read TGCGCCAGCAGCCAAGAGAGGTCGACAGGACAACCCCTTTTT.